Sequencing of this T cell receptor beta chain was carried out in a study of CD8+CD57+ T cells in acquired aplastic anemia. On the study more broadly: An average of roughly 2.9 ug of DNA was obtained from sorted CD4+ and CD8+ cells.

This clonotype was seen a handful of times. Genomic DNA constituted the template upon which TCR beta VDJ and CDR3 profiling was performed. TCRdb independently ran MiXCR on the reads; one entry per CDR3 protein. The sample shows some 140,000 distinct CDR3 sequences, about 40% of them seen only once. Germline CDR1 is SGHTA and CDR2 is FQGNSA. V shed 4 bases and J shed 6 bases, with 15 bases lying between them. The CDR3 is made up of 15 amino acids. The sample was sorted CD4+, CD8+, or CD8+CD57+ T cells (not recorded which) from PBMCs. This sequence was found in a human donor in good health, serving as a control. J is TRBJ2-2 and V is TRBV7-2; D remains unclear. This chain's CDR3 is CASSSPVGGAGELFF. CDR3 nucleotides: TGTGCCAGCAGCTCCCCGGTGGGTGGTGCCGGGGAGCTGTTTTTT.